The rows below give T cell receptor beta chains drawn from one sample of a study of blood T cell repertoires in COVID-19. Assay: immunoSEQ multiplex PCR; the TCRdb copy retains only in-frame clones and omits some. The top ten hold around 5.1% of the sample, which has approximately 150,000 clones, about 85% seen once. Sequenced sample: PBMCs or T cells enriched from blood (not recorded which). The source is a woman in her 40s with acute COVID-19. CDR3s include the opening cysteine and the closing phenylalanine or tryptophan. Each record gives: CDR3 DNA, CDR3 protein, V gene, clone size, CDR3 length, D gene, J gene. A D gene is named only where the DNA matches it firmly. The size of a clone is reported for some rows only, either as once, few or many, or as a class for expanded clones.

CDR3nt: TGTGCCAGCAGCTTGGTACTAGCGGGAGGCCGCACAGATACGCAGTATTTT; CDR3aa: CASSLVLAGGRTDTQYF; v_gene: TRBV5-4; abundance: NA; len: 17; d_gene: TRBD2; j_gene: TRBJ2-3
CDR3nt: TGCAGCGTTGACAGGGGGCGAGGAACTGAAGCTTTCTTT; CDR3aa: CSVDRGRGTEAFF; v_gene: TRBV29-1; abundance: NA; len: 13; d_gene: TRBD1; j_gene: TRBJ1-1
CDR3nt: TGTGCCAGTAGTCTCCGGGACAAAGGTACTAATCAGCCCCAGCATTTT; CDR3aa: CASSLRDKGTNQPQHF; v_gene: TRBV19; abundance: many; len: 16; d_gene: NA; j_gene: TRBJ1-5
CDR3nt: TGTGCCAGCTCCCCCGGGTCCTCAAAGAATGAGCAGTTCTTC; CDR3aa: CASSPGSSKNEQFF; v_gene: TRBV18; abundance: NA; len: 14; d_gene: NA; j_gene: TRBJ2-1
CDR3nt: TGCAGTGCTCACTCGGGAGATACGCAGTATTTT; CDR3aa: CSAHSGDTQYF; v_gene: TRBV20-1; abundance: NA; len: 11; d_gene: NA; j_gene: TRBJ2-3
CDR3nt: TGTGCCAGCAGCCAATTACAGGGGAGATATGGCTACACCTTC; CDR3aa: CASSQLQGRYGYTF; v_gene: TRBV3-1/TRBV3-2; abundance: NA; len: 14; d_gene: TRBD1; j_gene: TRBJ1-2
CDR3nt: TGTGCCAGCAGTAACCGGCGGACGGGATACGAGCAGTACTTC; CDR3aa: CASSNRRTGYEQYF; v_gene: TRBV27; abundance: NA; len: 14; d_gene: NA; j_gene: TRBJ2-7
CDR3nt: TGTGCCAGTAGTAATAGCGGGGGGTGGCTGGATGAGCAGTTCTTC; CDR3aa: CASSNSGGWLDEQFF; v_gene: TRBV19; abundance: few; len: 15; d_gene: TRBD2; j_gene: TRBJ2-1
CDR3nt: TGTGCCAGTAGTCCCTTGTGGGGGCCCCCTAGCACAGATACGCAGTATTTT; CDR3aa: CASSPLWGPPSTDTQYF; v_gene: TRBV19; abundance: NA; len: 17; d_gene: NA; j_gene: TRBJ2-3
CDR3nt: TGTGCCAGCACCAAAGCGGGGAGCTCCTATAATTCACCCCTCCACTTT; CDR3aa: CASTKAGSSYNSPLHF; v_gene: TRBV2; abundance: NA; len: 16; d_gene: NA; j_gene: TRBJ1-6
CDR3nt: TGCGCCAGCAGCTTGGGAGGTTATAATTCACCCCTCCACTTT; CDR3aa: CASSLGGYNSPLHF; v_gene: TRBV5-1; abundance: NA; len: 14; d_gene: NA; j_gene: TRBJ1-6
CDR3nt: TGTGCCAGCAGCCAAGCAATAGCGGGATTTCAGGAGCAGTTCTTC; CDR3aa: CASSQAIAGFQEQFF; v_gene: TRBV3-1/TRBV3-2; abundance: NA; len: 15; d_gene: TRBD2; j_gene: TRBJ2-1
CDR3nt: TGTGCCAGCTCTGTTACTAGCGGGAGGGGTGAGCAGTTCTTC; CDR3aa: CASSVTSGRGEQFF; v_gene: TRBV18; abundance: NA; len: 14; d_gene: TRBD2; j_gene: TRBJ2-1
CDR3nt: TGCAGCGTTGAGAGTAGTGCCGATGGGCACTACGAGCAGTACTTC; CDR3aa: CSVESSADGHYEQYF; v_gene: TRBV29-1; abundance: NA; len: 15; d_gene: NA; j_gene: TRBJ2-7
CDR3nt: TGTGCCAGCAGCCCCCGTTGGGGCCGCGCGTCTGGGGCCAACGTCCTGACTTTC; CDR3aa: CASSPRWGRASGANVLTF; v_gene: TRBV3-1/TRBV3-2; abundance: NA; len: 18; d_gene: NA; j_gene: TRBJ2-6
CDR3nt: TGTGCTAGTGACTCCAGCGGCTACACAGATACGCAGTATTTT; CDR3aa: CASDSSGYTDTQYF; v_gene: TRBV12-5; abundance: NA; len: 14; d_gene: NA; j_gene: TRBJ2-3
CDR3nt: TGTGCCAGCAGCCAAGAAGTAGCCGGCCAGCGGGACTTCCGGGGCGGGGAGCTGTTTTTT; CDR3aa: CASSQEVAGQRDFRGGELFF; v_gene: TRBV3-1/TRBV3-2; abundance: NA; len: 20; d_gene: TRBD2; j_gene: TRBJ2-2
CDR3nt: TGTGCCAGCCACACCCGGACAGTCCGTGGAAACACCATATATTTT; CDR3aa: CASHTRTVRGNTIYF; v_gene: TRBV19; abundance: NA; len: 15; d_gene: NA; j_gene: TRBJ1-3
CDR3nt: TGTGCCAGTAGTATAGCTCCGGGCTACGAGCAGTACTTC; CDR3aa: CASSIAPGYEQYF; v_gene: TRBV19; abundance: NA; len: 13; d_gene: NA; j_gene: TRBJ2-7
CDR3nt: TGTGCCATCAGTGAAACTAGCAATGAGCAGTTCTTC; CDR3aa: CAISETSNEQFF; v_gene: TRBV10-3; abundance: NA; len: 12; d_gene: NA; j_gene: TRBJ2-1
CDR3nt: TGTGCCAGCCAGGGTGGGGGCAATCAGCCCCAGCATTTT; CDR3aa: CASQGGGNQPQHF; v_gene: TRBV2; abundance: few; len: 13; d_gene: NA; j_gene: TRBJ1-5
CDR3nt: TGTGCCTCAAAACGGGACAGTAGCTCACCCCTCCACTTT; CDR3aa: CASKRDSSSPLHF; v_gene: TRBV30; abundance: NA; len: 13; d_gene: TRBD1; j_gene: TRBJ1-6